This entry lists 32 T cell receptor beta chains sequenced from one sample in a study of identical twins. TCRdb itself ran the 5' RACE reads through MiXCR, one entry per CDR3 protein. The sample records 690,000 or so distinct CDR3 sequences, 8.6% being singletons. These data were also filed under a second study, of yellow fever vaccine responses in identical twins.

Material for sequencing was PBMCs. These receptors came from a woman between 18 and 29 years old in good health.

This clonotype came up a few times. The CDR3 is CAISESNSPLHF. CDR3 nucleotides: TGTGCCATCAGTGAGAGTAATTCACCCCTCCACTTT. The chain couples TRBV10-3 to TRBJ1-6; D is unclear. V shed 2 bases and J shed 6 bases, with 2 bases lying between them. Germline loops: CDR1 ENHRY, CDR2 SYGVKD. The CDR3 contains 12 residues.

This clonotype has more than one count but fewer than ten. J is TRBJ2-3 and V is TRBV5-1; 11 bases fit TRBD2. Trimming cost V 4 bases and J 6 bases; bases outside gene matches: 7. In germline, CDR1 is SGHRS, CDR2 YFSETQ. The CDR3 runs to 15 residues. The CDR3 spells CASSPTSGAMDTQYF. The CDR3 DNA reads TGCGCCAGCAGCCCGACTAGCGGGGCCATGGATACGCAGTATTTT.

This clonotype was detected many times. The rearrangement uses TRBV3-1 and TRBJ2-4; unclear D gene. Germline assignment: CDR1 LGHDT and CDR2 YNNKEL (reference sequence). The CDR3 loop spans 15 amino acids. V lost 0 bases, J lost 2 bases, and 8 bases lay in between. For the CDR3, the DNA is TGTGCCAGCAGCCAAGATTGGGTGCCCAAAAACATTCAGTACTTC. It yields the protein CASSQDWVPKNIQYF.

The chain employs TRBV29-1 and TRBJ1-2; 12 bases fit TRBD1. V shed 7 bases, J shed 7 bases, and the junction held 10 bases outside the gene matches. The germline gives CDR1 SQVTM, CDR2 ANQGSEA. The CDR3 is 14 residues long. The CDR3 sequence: CSAQPGTGGSGYTF. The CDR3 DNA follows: TGCAGCGCTCAACCCGGGACAGGGGGCAGTGGCTACACCTTC.

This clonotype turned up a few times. Written as DNA, the CDR3 is TGCGCCAGCAGCTACGGGGCTTCTCAAGAGACCCAGTACTTC. It yields the protein CASSYGASQETQYF. The V gene is TRBV5-1, the J gene TRBJ2-5, with D perhaps being TRBD1 or TRBD2 (5 bases each). The CDR3 covers 14 residues. CDR1 is SGHRS and CDR2 is YFSETQ in the germline V gene. Trimming took 3 bases from V and 2 from J, leaving 11 bases between them.

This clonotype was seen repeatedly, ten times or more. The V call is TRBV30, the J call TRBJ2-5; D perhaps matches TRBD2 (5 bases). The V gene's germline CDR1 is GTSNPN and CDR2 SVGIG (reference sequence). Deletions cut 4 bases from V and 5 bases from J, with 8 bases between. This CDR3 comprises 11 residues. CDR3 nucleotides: TGTGCCTGGAATACTAGGGAGACCCAGTACTTC. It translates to CAWNTRETQYF.

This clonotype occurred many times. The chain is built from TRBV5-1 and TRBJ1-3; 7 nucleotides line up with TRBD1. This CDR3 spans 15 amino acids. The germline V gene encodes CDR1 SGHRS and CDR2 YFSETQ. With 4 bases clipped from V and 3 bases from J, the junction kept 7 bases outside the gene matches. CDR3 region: CASSLDRADGNTIYF. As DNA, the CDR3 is TGCGCCAGCAGCCTTGACAGGGCAGATGGAAACACCATATATTTT.

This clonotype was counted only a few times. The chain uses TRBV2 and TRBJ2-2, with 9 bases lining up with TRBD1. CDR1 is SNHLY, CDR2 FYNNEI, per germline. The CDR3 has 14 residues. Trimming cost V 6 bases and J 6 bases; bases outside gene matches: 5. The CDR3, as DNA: TGTGCCAGCAGAGGGGACAGGGCCGCCGGGGAGCTGTTTTTT. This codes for CASRGDRAAGELFF.

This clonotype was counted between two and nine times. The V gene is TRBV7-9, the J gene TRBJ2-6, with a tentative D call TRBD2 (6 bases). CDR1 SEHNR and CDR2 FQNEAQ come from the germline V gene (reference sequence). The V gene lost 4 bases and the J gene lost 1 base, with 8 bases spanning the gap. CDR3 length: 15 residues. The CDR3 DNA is TGTGCCAGCAGCTGGAGGGATTCTGGGGCCAACGTCCTGACTTTC. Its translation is CASSWRDSGANVLTF.

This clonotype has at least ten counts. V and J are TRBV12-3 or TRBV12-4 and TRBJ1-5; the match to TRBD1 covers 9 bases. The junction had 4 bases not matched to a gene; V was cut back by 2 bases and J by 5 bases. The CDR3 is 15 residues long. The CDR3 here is CASSLQTGGYQPQHF. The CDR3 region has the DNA TGTGCCAGCAGTTTACAGACAGGGGGTTATCAGCCCCAGCATTTT.

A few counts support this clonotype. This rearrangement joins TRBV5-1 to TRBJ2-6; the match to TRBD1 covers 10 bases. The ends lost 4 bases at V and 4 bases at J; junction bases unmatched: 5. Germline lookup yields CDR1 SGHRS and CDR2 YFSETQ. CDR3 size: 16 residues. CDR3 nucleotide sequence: TGCGCCAGCAGCCCCGGGACAGGGGTCGGGGCCAACGTCCTGACTTTC. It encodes CASSPGTGVGANVLTF.

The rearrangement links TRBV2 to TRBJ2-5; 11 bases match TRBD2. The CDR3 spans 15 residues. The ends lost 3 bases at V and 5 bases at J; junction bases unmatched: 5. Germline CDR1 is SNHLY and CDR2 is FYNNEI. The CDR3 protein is CASSEVAGGVETQYF. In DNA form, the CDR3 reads TGTGCCAGCAGTGAGGTAGCGGGAGGGGTGGAGACCCAGTACTTC.

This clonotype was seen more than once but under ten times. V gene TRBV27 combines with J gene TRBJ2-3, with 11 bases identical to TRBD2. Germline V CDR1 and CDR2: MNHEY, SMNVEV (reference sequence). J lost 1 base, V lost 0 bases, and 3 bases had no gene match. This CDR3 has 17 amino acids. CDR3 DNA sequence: TGTGCCAGCAGTTTATCGCCGGGACTAGCGGGCACAGATACGCAGTATTTT. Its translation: CASSLSPGLAGTDTQYF.

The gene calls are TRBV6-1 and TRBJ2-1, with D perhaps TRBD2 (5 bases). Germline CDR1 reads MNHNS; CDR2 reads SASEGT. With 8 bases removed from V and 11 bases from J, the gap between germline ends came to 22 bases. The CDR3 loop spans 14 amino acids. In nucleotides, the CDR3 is TGTGCCAGCTACCTGAGGGCATCACCAGAGAAGCAGTTCTTC. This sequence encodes CASYLRASPEKQFF.

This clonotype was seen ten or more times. The CDR3 here is CASSLGRTGEQFF. As DNA, the CDR3 is TGTGCCAGCAGCTTAGGGCGGACAGGGGAGCAGTTCTTC. The chain uses TRBV7-2 and TRBJ2-1; 8 bases are shared with TRBD1. CDR1 is SGHTA, CDR2 FQGNSA, per germline. The CDR3 sequence is 13 residues long. After removal of 1 base from V and 10 bases from J, the junction contained 3 bases not matched to a gene.

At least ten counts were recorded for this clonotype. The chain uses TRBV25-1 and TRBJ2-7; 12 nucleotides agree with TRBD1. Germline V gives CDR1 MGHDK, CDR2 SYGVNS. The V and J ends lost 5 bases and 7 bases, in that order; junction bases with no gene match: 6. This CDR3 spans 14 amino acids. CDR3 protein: CASSPGQGAREQYF. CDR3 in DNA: TGTGCCAGCAGTCCGGGACAGGGGGCCCGGGAGCAGTACTTC.

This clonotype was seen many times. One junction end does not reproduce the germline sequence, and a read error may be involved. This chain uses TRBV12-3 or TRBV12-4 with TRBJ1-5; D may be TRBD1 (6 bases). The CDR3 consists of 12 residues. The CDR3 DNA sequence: TGTGCCAGCAGCTTAGGGGGTCAGCCCCAGCATTTT. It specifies CASSLGGQPQHF.

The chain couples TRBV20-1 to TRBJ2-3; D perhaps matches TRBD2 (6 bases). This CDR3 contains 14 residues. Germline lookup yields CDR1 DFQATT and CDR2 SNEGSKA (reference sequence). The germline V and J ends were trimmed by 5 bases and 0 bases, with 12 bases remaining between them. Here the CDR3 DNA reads TGCAGTGCTGAGACTAGACGTAGCACAGATACGCAGTATTTT. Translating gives CSAETRRSTDTQYF.

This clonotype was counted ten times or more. CDR3 DNA: TGTGCCAGCAGCATTCTAGCGGTGAGCTCCTACAATGAGCAGTTCTTC. Protein sequence: CASSILAVSSYNEQFF. The J gene is TRBJ2-1, the V gene TRBV12-3 or TRBV12-4; TRBD2 matches 7 bases. The J segment lost 0 bases and the V segment lost 6 bases, leaving 8 bases of the junction unmatched. The CDR3 contains 16 residues.

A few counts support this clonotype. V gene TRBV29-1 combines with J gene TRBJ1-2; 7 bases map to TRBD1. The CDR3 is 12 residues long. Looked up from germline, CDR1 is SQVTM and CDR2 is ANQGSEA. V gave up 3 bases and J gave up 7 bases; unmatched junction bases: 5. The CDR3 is CSVDEGAFGYTF. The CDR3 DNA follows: TGCAGCGTTGATGAGGGGGCCTTTGGCTACACCTTC. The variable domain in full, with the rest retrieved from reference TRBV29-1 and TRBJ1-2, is SAVISQKPSRDICQRGTSLTIQCQVDSQVTMMFWYRQQPGQSLTLIATANQGSEATYESGFVIDKFPISRPNLTFSTLTVSNMSPEDSSIYLCSVDEGAFGYTFGSGTRLTVV.

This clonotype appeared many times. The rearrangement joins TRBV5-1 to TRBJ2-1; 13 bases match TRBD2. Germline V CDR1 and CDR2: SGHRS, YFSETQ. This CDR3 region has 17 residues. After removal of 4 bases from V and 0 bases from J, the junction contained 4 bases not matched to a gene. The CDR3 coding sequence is TGCGCCAGCAGCCATAGGACTAGCGGGAGCTCCTACAATGAGCAGTTCTTC. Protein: CASSHRTSGSSYNEQFF.

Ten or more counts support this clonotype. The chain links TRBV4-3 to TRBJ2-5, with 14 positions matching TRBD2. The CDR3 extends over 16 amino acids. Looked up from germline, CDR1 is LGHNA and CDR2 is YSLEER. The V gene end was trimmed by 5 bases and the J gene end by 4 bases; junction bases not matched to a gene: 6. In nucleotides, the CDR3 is TGCGCCAGCAGCTACGGACTAGCGGGAGGCCGAGAGACCCAGTACTTC. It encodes CASSYGLAGGRETQYF.

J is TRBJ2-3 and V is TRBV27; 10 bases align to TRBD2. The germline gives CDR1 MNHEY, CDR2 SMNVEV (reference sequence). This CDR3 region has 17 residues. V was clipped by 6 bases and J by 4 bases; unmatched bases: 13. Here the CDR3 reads CASRKGSGGAPPDTQYF. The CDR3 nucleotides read TGTGCCAGCAGAAAGGGGAGCGGGGGGGCCCCCCCAGATACGCAGTATTTT.

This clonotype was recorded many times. The CDR3 protein is CASSGTSRKFDEQFF. In DNA form, the CDR3 reads TGCGCCAGCAGCGGGACTAGCAGGAAGTTCGATGAGCAGTTCTTC. The V and J genes are TRBV5-1 and TRBJ2-1; TRBD2 matches 9 bases. Germline-derived CDR1 and CDR2 are SGHRS and YFSETQ. The CDR3 covers 15 residues. Trimming cost V 4 bases and J 8 bases; bases outside gene matches: 10. Full variable domain (remainder filled in from reference TRBV5-1 and TRBJ2-1): KAGVTQTPRYLIKTRGQQVTLSCSPISGHRSVSWYQQTPGQGLQFLFEYFSETQRNKGNFPGRFSGRQFSNSRSEMNVSTLELGDSALYLCASSGTSRKFDEQFFGPGTRLTVL.

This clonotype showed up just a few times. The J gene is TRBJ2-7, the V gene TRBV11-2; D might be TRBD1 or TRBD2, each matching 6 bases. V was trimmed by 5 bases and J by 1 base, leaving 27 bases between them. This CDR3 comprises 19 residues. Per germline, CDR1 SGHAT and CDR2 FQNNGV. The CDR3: CASSPRGRSSGAESYEQYF. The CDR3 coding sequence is TGTGCCAGCAGCCCGAGAGGGAGGTCGTCGGGGGCTGAGTCCTACGAGCAGTACTTC.

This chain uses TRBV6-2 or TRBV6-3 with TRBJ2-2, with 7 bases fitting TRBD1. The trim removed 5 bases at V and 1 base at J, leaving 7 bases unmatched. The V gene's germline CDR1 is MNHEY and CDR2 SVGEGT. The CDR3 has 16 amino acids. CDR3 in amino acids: CASSIDRDRNTGELFF. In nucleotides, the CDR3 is TGTGCCAGCAGTATCGATCGGGACAGGAACACCGGGGAGCTGTTTTTT.

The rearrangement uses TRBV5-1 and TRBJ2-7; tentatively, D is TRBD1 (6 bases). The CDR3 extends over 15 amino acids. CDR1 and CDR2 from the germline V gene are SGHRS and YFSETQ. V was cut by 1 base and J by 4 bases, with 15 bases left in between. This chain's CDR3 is CASSLLQGFLYEQYF. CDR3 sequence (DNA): TGCGCCAGCAGCTTGTTACAGGGTTTTTTGTACGAGCAGTACTTC.

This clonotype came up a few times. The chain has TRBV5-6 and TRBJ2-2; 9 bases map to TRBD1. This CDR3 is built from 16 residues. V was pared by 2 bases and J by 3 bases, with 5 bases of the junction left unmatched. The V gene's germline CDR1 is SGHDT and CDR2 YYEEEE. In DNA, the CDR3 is TGTGCCAGCAGCTTTTTTTGGACAGGGGACACCGGGGAGCTGTTTTTT. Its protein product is CASSFFWTGDTGELFF.

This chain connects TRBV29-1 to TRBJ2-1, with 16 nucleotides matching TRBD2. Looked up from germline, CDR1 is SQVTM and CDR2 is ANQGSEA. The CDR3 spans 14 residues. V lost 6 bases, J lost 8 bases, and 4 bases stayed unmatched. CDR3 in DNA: TGCAGCGTCCATGGGACTAGCGGGGGGGATGAGCAGTTCTTC. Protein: CSVHGTSGGDEQFF.

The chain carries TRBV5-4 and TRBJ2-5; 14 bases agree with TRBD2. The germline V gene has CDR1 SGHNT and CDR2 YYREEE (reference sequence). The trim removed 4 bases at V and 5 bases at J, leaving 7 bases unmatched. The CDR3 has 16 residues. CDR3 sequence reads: CASSPGTSGSFETQYF. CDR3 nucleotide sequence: TGTGCCAGCAGCCCGGGGACTAGCGGGAGCTTTGAGACCCAGTACTTC.

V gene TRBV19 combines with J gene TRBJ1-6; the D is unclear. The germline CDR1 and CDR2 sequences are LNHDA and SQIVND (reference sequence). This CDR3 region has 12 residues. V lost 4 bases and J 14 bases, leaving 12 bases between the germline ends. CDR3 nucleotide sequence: TGTGCCAGTAGTACCAGCCTGGAAACCCTCCACTTT. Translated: CASSTSLETLHF.

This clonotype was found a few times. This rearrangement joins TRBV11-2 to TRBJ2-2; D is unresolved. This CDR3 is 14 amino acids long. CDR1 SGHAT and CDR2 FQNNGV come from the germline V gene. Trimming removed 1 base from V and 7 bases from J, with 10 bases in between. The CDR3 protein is CASSLVEGLGELFF. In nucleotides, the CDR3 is TGTGCCAGCAGCTTAGTAGAAGGTCTCGGGGAGCTGTTTTTT.